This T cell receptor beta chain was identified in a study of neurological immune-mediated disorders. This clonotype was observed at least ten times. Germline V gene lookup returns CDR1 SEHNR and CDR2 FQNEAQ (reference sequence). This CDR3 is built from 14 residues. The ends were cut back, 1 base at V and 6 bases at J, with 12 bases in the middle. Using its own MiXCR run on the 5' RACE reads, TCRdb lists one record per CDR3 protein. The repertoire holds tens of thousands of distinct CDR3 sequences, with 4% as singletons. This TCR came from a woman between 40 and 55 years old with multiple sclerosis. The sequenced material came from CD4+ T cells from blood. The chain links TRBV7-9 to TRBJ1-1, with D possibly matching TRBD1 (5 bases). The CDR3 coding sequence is TGTGCCAGCAGCTTAGAGGGACGGCACGCTGAAGCTTTCTTT. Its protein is CASSLEGRHAEAFF. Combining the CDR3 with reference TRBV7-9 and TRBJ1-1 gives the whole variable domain DTGVSQNPRHKITKRGQNVTFRCDPISEHNRLYWYRQTLGQGPEFLTYFQNEAQLEKSRLLSDRFSAERPKGSFSTLEIQRTEQGDSAMYLCASSLEGRHAEAFFGQGTRLTVV.